This T cell receptor beta chain derives from a study of blood T cells in healthy people across ages. On the study more broadly: Template-switching capture recovered about one barcoded beta molecule per two T cells.

Russia was home to the donors, healthy Caucasian individuals aged roughly 6 to 95. PBMCs were isolated at a quantity of at least 6.5 million per sample. Notes on this clonotype: What it binds is not known.

A second PCR, run for roughly 6 to 11 cycles, used a sample-barcoded 5' primer plus a J-beta primer mix. TCRdb ran MiXCR on the 5' RACE reads and lists one entry per CDR3 protein. The sample contains hundreds of thousands of distinct CDR3 sequences, roughly 30% of which appear only once. General study results and limits: More naive CD4+ cells and higher diversity marked long-lived donors relative to aged donors.

Trimming shortened V by 4 bases and J by 0 bases, and 21 bases separated the two germline ends. Germline V gives CDR1 SGHRS, CDR2 YFSETQ. CDR3 size: 18 residues. The sequenced sample consisted of blood. The J gene is TRBJ2-3, the V gene TRBV5-1; D perhaps matches TRBD1 (6 bases). This TCR was sampled from a woman older than 75 in good health. CDR3 in DNA: TGCGCCAGCAGCCCAGCAACACGGACAGTCACTAGCACAGATACGCAGTATTTT. Protein product: CASSPATRTVTSTDTQYF.